This T cell receptor beta chain is from a study of identical twins. TCRdb processed the 5' RACE reads anew with MiXCR; each CDR3 protein has one entry. Of 700,000 or so distinct CDR3 sequences listed, under 9% were seen once; the top ten hold around 0.98%. The CDR3 length is 16 residues. The ends were cut back, 5 bases at V and 5 bases at J, with 21 bases in the middle. Germline V CDR1 and CDR2: SGHVS, FNYEAQ. The data also belong to a second study, concerning yellow fever vaccine responses in identical twins.

This clonotype was obtained from a woman under 30 in good health. The chain couples TRBV7-6 to TRBJ2-5; either TRBD1 or TRBD2 may supply D (6 bases each). What was sequenced was PBMCs. CDR3 DNA sequence: TGTGCCAGCAGCGCACCAGGATCGGGGGCCGGGGAGACCCAGTACTTC. Protein sequence: CASSAPGSGAGETQYF.